A selection of T cell receptor beta chains follows, all from one sample in a study of cytomegalovirus exposure and HLA in healthy donors. The assay was immunoSEQ multiplex PCR, and TCRdb's table has in-frame clones only and misses some. The sample carries 150,000 or so clones, 60% to 80% recorded once. The material sequenced was PBMCs. The origin of the receptors is a man between 40 and 49 years old in good health and CMV-seropositive. Both conserved end residues are part of each CDR3. The order of the fields is J gene, D gene, V gene, CDR3 length, clone size, CDR3 protein, CDR3 DNA. D genes are given only for firm matches. Not every row has a clone size; where given, it reads once, few, many or a size class.

TRBJ1-5	TRBD1	TRBV12-5	15	-	CASGLGQGSNQPQHF	TGTGCTAGTGGTTTGGGACAGGGAAGCAATCAGCCCCAGCATTTT
TRBJ2-5	-	TRBV10-3	12	-	CAISRDREAQYF	TGTGCCATCAGCCGAGATCGAGAGGCCCAGTACTTC
TRBJ2-7	TRBD2	TRBV28	16	-	CASRGTSGSFYYEQYF	TGTGCCAGCAGGGGGACTAGCGGGAGTTTTTACTACGAGCAGTACTTC
TRBJ1-5	-	TRBV4-1	16	-	CASSQALQGRGQPQHF	TGCGCCAGCAGCCAAGCCCTACAGGGTAGGGGTCAGCCCCAGCATTTT
TRBJ2-7	-	TRBV5-1	16	few	CASSLDGGRTSYEQYF	TGCGCCAGCAGCTTGGATGGGGGGAGGACCTCCTACGAGCAGTACTTC
TRBJ2-3	-	TRBV4-1	13	few	CASSHTLLDTQYF	TGCGCCAGCAGCCATACGCTATTAGATACGCAGTATTTT
TRBJ2-5	-	TRBV28	14	-	CASSGDGPPKTQYF	TGTGCCAGTTCAGGGGATGGGCCCCCAAAGACCCAGTACTTC
TRBJ2-3	TRBD2	TRBV28	16	few	CASSTSGRTFTDTQYF	TGTGCCAGCAGCACTAGCGGGAGGACCTTCACAGATACGCAGTATTTT
TRBJ2-2	-	TRBV14	12	-	CASSPQAGELFF	TGTGCCAGCAGCCCTCAGGCCGGGGAGCTGTTTTTT
TRBJ2-7	-	TRBV5-1	13	-	CASSLEGEGEQYF	TGCGCCAGCAGCTTGGAGGGAGAGGGCGAGCAGTACTTC
TRBJ2-5	TRBD2	TRBV29-1	14	-	CSVVGAGGGETQYF	TGCAGCGTTGTAGGAGCGGGAGGAGGAGAGACCCAGTACTTC
TRBJ2-1	TRBD1	TRBV4-1	17	few	CASSRGGLTVKYNEQFF	TGCGCCAGCAGCCGAGGGGGCCTAACGGTAAAATACAATGAGCAGTTCTTC
TRBJ2-7	-	TRBV21-1	18	-	CASSKLGVHREGADEQYF	TGTGCCAGCAGCAAACTCGGCGTACATCGGGAGGGGGCTGATGAGCAGTACTTC
TRBJ2-2	TRBD2	TRBV5-1	15	-	CASSLVAGNTGELFF	TGCGCCAGCAGCTTAGTAGCGGGGAACACCGGGGAGCTGTTTTTT
TRBJ2-1	TRBD2	TRBV9	15	-	CASSAGLAGLNEQFF	TGTGCCAGCAGCGCAGGACTAGCGGGGCTCAATGAGCAGTTCTTC
TRBJ2-2	-	TRBV10-2	13	-	CASSVRDTGELFF	TGCGCCAGCAGTGTACGGGACACCGGGGAGCTGTTTTTT
TRBJ1-1	-	TRBV29-1	15	-	CSFWFAHRNNTEAFF	TGCAGCTTCTGGTTTGCCCACAGAAATAACACTGAAGCTTTCTTT
TRBJ1-2	-	TRBV6-5	15	few	CASSLSGVANYGYTF	TGTGCCAGCAGTTTGTCAGGGGTGGCTAACTATGGCTACACCTTC
TRBJ2-7	-	TRBV5-4	16	-	CASSLEGGGPTYEQYF	TGTGCCAGCAGCTTGGAGGGAGGCGGGCCGACCTACGAGCAGTACTTC
TRBJ2-5	TRBD2	TRBV5-1	19	-	CASSLGEGSSSGIRETQYF	TGCGCCAGCAGCTTGGGAGAGGGTTCGTCTAGCGGGATTAGGGAGACCCAGTACTTC
TRBJ1-2	TRBD1	TRBV27	13	-	CASRQGQLHGYTF	TGTGCCAGCAGACAGGGGCAATTGCATGGCTACACCTTC
TRBJ2-7	-	TRBV11-3	13	-	CASSFQQLYEQYF	TGTGCCAGCAGCTTCCAACAGCTCTACGAGCAGTACTTC
TRBJ2-5	-	TRBV5-1	11	-	CASSQQETQYF	TGCGCCAGCAGCCAACAAGAGACCCAGTACTTC
TRBJ1-5	-	TRBV23-1	13	few	CASSQSSDQPQHF	TGCGCCAGCAGTCAATCTTCGGATCAGCCCCAGCATTTT
TRBJ1-2	TRBD1	TRBV2	12	-	CANRDRGLGYTF	TGTGCCAACCGGGACAGGGGTTTGGGCTACACCTTC
TRBJ2-3	-	TRBV7-9	12	-	CASSLEGDTQYF	TGTGCCAGCAGCTTAGAGGGGGATACGCAGTATTTT
TRBJ1-5	-	TRBV19	12	once	CASGISNQPQHF	TGTGCCAGCGGGATTAGCAATCAGCCCCAGCATTTT
TRBJ1-5	-	TRBV6-5	13	few	CASSYSMNQPQHF	TGTGCCAGCAGTTACTCCATGAATCAGCCCCAGCATTTT
TRBJ1-5	-	TRBV7-6	16	-	CAILAQVLNSNQPQHF	TGTGCCATCTTAGCACAGGTTCTAAATAGCAATCAGCCCCAGCATTTT
TRBJ2-1	TRBD1	TRBV11-2	14	few	CASSLSQGEREQFF	TGTGCCAGCAGCTTGAGCCAGGGGGAGAGGGAGCAGTTCTTC
TRBJ2-5	TRBD1	TRBV6-5	14	-	CASSSGQGPFPSYF	TGTGCCAGCAGTTCCGGACAGGGGCCCTTTCCCTCGTACTTC
TRBJ2-3	TRBD2	TRBV11-3	18	-	CTSSSPTSLAGVGDTQYF	TGTACCAGCAGCTCTCCCACATCCCTAGCGGGAGTCGGAGATACGCAGTATTTT
TRBJ1-1	-	TRBV6-5	14	-	CASSYGHRNTEAFF	TGTGCCAGCAGTTACGGGCATAGGAACACTGAAGCTTTCTTT
TRBJ2-3	-	TRBV10-3	15	few	CAILRTAASTDTQYF	TGTGCCATCCTACGGACAGCCGCTAGCACAGATACGCAGTATTTT
TRBJ1-4	-	TRBV7-9	12	-	CASRTLGEKLFF	TGTGCCAGCAGGACTCTGGGTGAAAAACTGTTTTTT
TRBJ1-5	-	TRBV9	14	-	CASSRDRSNQPQHF	TGTGCCAGCAGCAGAGACAGGAGCAATCAGCCCCAGCATTTT
TRBJ1-5	TRBD1	TRBV19	17	-	CASSLSSGGLGNQPQHF	TGTGCCAGTAGTTTATCTTCAGGGGGCTTGGGCAATCAGCCCCAGCATTTT
TRBJ2-3	-	TRBV6-5	14	-	CASSLGVPSNTQYF	TGTGCCAGCAGTCTGGGAGTACCTTCTAATACGCAGTATTTT
TRBJ2-7	-	TRBV7-6	13	-	CASSLPGKGEQYF	TGTGCCAGCAGCTTACCAGGGAAGGGGGAGCAGTACTTC
TRBJ2-1	TRBD2	TRBV14	15	-	CASSQALAGGNEQFF	TGTGCCAGCAGCCAAGCGCTAGCGGGGGGTAATGAGCAGTTCTTC
TRBJ2-1	TRBD2	TRBV15	17	-	CATSRDPSGRSLNEQFF	TGTGCCACCAGCAGAGACCCAAGCGGGAGGAGTTTGAATGAGCAGTTCTTC
TRBJ2-6	-	TRBV10-1	17	-	CASSEGGGGSGANGLTF	TGCGCCAGCAGCGAAGGGGGGGGTGGCTCTGGGGCCAACGGCCTGACTTTC